This TCR beta chain was recorded in a study of OX40 agonist ivuxolimab in advanced cancers. Sequencing was performed with immunoSEQ multiplex PCR; in TCRdb, only in-frame clones are kept and a portion is missing. Of around 65,000 clones in the sample, about 85% were seen once. About this clone itself: Its antigen is currently unknown.

The germline gives CDR1 SGHDT, CDR2 YYEEEE. Trimming removed 0 bases at V and 3 bases at J, with 17 bases between. The CDR3 runs 17 residues. Broader study findings: Antigen specificity remained undetermined for the expanded peripheral T cells. At 0.1 to 3.0 mg/kg and by week 6, CD4+ and CD8+ T cells in the blood had expanded clonally.

This specimen was CD4+ or CD8+ T cells sorted from blood, taken in a trial of the OX40 agonist ivuxolimab. This TCR came from an adult with an advanced solid tumor such as melanoma, head and neck, liver or kidney cancer. The chain carries TRBV5-6 and TRBJ2-3; possibly TRBD1 or TRBD2 for D (5 bases each). CDR3 residues: CASSLGQGVSGTDTQYF. In nucleotides, the CDR3 is TGTGCCAGCAGCTTGGGTCAGGGAGTTTCAGGAACAGATACGCAGTATTTT.